The 17 T cell receptor beta chains below were found in one sample sequenced in a study of vaccination and CD4 T cells after COVID-19. Their recognized antigens are unknown. The treatment was: approximately 10-day PBMC culture with coronavirus spike peptide pools or control peptides (ViraFEST assay). The Oncomine TCR Beta short-read assay sequenced DNA from cultured CD4+ T cells. TCRdb re-called the PCR reads with MiXCR, one entry per CDR3 protein. Among 15,000 to 20,000 distinct CDR3 sequences listed, under 80% were seen once. The material sequenced was CD4+ T cells from blood, cultured in vitro. The receptors were gathered from a human donor who had recovered from COVID-19.

In this sample, this clonotype turned up a few times. The CDR3 loop is CASITNYGYTF. For the CDR3, the DNA is TGTGCCAGCATAACCAACTATGGCTACACCTTC. V is TRBV6-1 and J is TRBJ1-2; no reliable D call. CDR1 MNHNS and CDR2 SASEGT come from the germline V gene. CDR3 length: 11 residues. With 7 bases removed from V and 2 bases from J, the gap between germline ends came to 5 bases.

This clonotype appeared a single time. The genes are TRBV2 and TRBJ2-5; D is unclear. V lost 5 bases to trimming and J lost 5 bases, with 18 bases between them. The CDR3 covers 15 residues. Germline V gene lookup returns CDR1 SNHLY and CDR2 FYNNEI. The chain's CDR3 is CASSKKMWVPETQYF. The CDR3 nucleotides are TGTGCCAGCAGTAAGAAGATGTGGGTGCCCGAGACCCAGTACTTC.

The CDR3 reads CATSNSVQDYGYTF. The CDR3 DNA sequence: TGTGCCACCAGCAACTCCGTCCAGGACTATGGCTACACCTTC. The chain couples TRBV15 to TRBJ1-2; D ambiguous. Deletions cut 4 bases from V and 3 bases from J, with 12 bases between. Germline loops: CDR1 LNHNV, CDR2 YYDKDF (reference sequence). The CDR3 is 14 amino acids.

This clonotype occurred a few times. The V gene is TRBV12-3 or TRBV12-4, the J gene TRBJ1-2; the D gene is possibly TRBD1 (5 bases). With 0 bases removed from V and 6 bases from J, the gap between germline ends came to 8 bases. This CDR3 has 13 residues. CDR3 sequence (DNA): TGTGCCAGCAGTTTAGCGGGGGTAGATGGCTACACCTTC. It translates to CASSLAGVDGYTF.

This clonotype was recorded only once. V usage is TRBV6-5 and J usage is TRBJ1-3; 7 bases are a match to TRBD1. The CDR3 is made up of 17 amino acids. The V gene's germline CDR1 is MNHEY and CDR2 SVGAGI. The V and J ends lost 0 bases and 3 bases, in that order; junction bases with no gene match: 8. CDR3 coding DNA: TGTGCCAGCAGTTACTCGAGCGGAGGGGGCGGTGGAAACACCATATATTTT. This codes for CASSYSSGGGGGNTIYF.

The chain couples TRBV15 to TRBJ1-2, with D possibly being TRBD1 (5 bases). The CDR3 is made up of 14 amino acids. Per germline, CDR1 LNHNV and CDR2 YYDKDF (reference sequence). Trimming cost V 0 bases and J 4 bases, with 9 bases left between them. CDR3 sequence (DNA): TGTGCCACCAGCAGAGATCTTGGGGGCTATGGCTACACCTTC. Amino acid sequence: CATSRDLGGYGYTF. The full variable domain, completed using reference TRBV15 and TRBJ1-2, is DAMVIQNPRYQVTQFGKPVTLSCSQTLNHNVMYWYQQKSSQAPKLLFHYYDKDFNNEADTPDNFQSRRPNTSFCFLDIRSPGLGDTAMYLCATSRDLGGYGYTFGSGTRLTVV.

This clonotype was seen just once. This chain joins TRBV5-1 and TRBJ1-1; D gene uncertain. The CDR3 has 13 residues. Germline V CDR1 and CDR2: SGHRS, YFSETQ. V lost 6 bases and J 1 base, leaving 10 bases between the germline ends. For the CDR3, the DNA is TGCGCCAGCACCCGGTCGGGGAACACTGAAGCTTTCTTT. Amino acid sequence: CASTRSGNTEAFF.

This chain uses TRBV6-5 with TRBJ1-5; D is uncertain. This CDR3 comprises 13 residues. V lost 2 bases and J 4 bases, leaving 6 bases between the germline ends. Germline lookup yields CDR1 MNHEY and CDR2 SVGAGI. In DNA, the CDR3 is TGTGCCAGCAGTTACGGACTAAATCAGCCCCAGCATTTT. As protein: CASSYGLNQPQHF.

The chain joins TRBV19 to TRBJ1-2, with D maybe TRBD1 (5 bases). The CDR3 is 13 amino acids. Trimming cost V 2 bases and J 4 bases, with 8 bases left between them. CDR1 is LNHDA, CDR2 SQIVND, per germline (reference sequence). CDR3 region: CASSIQGGYGYTF. The CDR3 coding sequence is TGTGCCAGTAGTATACAGGGAGGCTATGGCTACACCTTC.

The V and J genes are TRBV20-1 and TRBJ2-2; D could derive from TRBD1 or TRBD2 (6 bases each). The CDR3 sequence is 14 residues long. The germline V and J ends were trimmed by 6 bases and 5 bases, with 16 bases remaining between them. Germline lookup yields CDR1 DFQATT and CDR2 SNEGSKA (reference sequence). CDR3 coding DNA: TGCAGTGCCCGGGTCGGGGGCGGGACCGGGGAGCTGTTTTTT. This sequence encodes CSARVGGGTGELFF.

This clonotype has a single count. The chain has TRBV2 and TRBJ2-7; unclear D gene. The CDR3 contains 13 residues. Trimming took 4 bases from V and 1 from J, leaving 8 bases between them. Germline CDR1 SNHLY, CDR2 FYNNEI. The CDR3: CASSGAVSYEQYF. DNA for the CDR3: TGTGCCAGCAGTGGGGCAGTATCCTACGAGCAGTACTTC.

V is TRBV2 and J is TRBJ1-5; possible D gene TRBD1, 6 bases. Per germline, CDR1 SNHLY and CDR2 FYNNEI. The ends were cut back, 3 bases at V and 0 bases at J, with 9 bases in the middle. The CDR3 has 15 amino acids. The chain's CDR3 is CASSELGASNQPQHF. The DNA for the CDR3 is TGTGCCAGCAGTGAGCTGGGGGCTAGCAATCAGCCCCAGCATTTT.

J is TRBJ1-5 and V is TRBV10-1, with D perhaps TRBD1 (5 bases). The V and J ends lost 4 bases and 4 bases respectively, with 8 bases between them. This CDR3 spans 13 amino acids. Looked up from germline, CDR1 is WNHNN and CDR2 is SYGVQD (reference sequence). The CDR3, as DNA: TGCGCCAGCAGTGCGGGGCAGAATCAGCCCCAGCATTTT. Translating it yields CASSAGQNQPQHF.

The V and J genes are TRBV27 and TRBJ1-6; D is ambiguous. The CDR3 covers 13 residues. Germline V CDR1 and CDR2: MNHEY, SMNVEV (reference sequence). V lost 2 bases to trimming and J lost 4 bases, with 3 bases between them. CDR3 amino acids: CASSLTYNSPLHF. CDR3 coding DNA: TGTGCCAGCAGTTTAACTTATAATTCACCCCTCCACTTT.

The rearrangement joins TRBV28 to TRBJ1-2; the D is unclear. Between the trimmed V and J ends, which lost 5 bases and 2 bases, there was a span of 9 bases. Germline values: CDR1 MDHEN, CDR2 SYDVKM. The CDR3 totals 13 residues. The CDR3 loop is CASSLSLNYGYTF. DNA for the CDR3: TGTGCCAGCAGTCTCAGCCTAAACTATGGCTACACCTTC.

This clonotype has a handful of counts. The chain joins TRBV27 to TRBJ1-1, with D perhaps TRBD1 (6 bases). Trimming left V 6 bases short and J 4 bases short, with 12 bases between. The CDR3 is made up of 13 amino acids. The germline gives CDR1 MNHEY, CDR2 SMNVEV (reference sequence). The CDR3, as DNA: TGTGCCAGCAGATTCCGAGGGGGCACTGAAGCTTTCTTT. Translating gives CASRFRGGTEAFF.

V is TRBV2 and J is TRBJ1-2; TRBD1 aligns across 7 bases. V was pared by 6 bases and J by 14 bases, with 9 bases of the junction left unmatched. Per the germline V gene, CDR1 is SNHLY and CDR2 is FYNNEI. The CDR3 spans 11 residues. In nucleotides, the CDR3 is TGTGCCAGCAGGTCCGGACAGGCACAAACCTTC. This sequence encodes CASRSGQAQTF.